This TCR beta chain was recovered during a study of cytomegalovirus exposure and HLA in healthy donors. Germline V gene lookup returns CDR1 MNHNS and CDR2 SASEGT. The CDR3 length is 14 residues. V shed 6 bases and J 1 base; nucleotides not matched to a gene: 2. Worth noting for this clone: Its antigen is not identified.

The study, taken as a whole, reports: The listing of some 170 TCR beta chains classed them as cytomegalovirus-associated.

PCR amplification relied on 60 Vbeta primers (plus 13 Jbeta primers). TCRdb keeps only in-frame clones here, not all; method: immunoSEQ multiplex PCR. Of about 150,000 clones listed, roughly 88% are singletons. The TCR was taken from a man aged 45-65 years in good health and CMV-seropositive. The sequencing sample was made of PBMCs. The genes are TRBV6-1 and TRBJ2-7, with 11 bases that match TRBD1. CDR3 sequence reads: CASRGTGGSYEQYV. CDR3 nucleotide sequence: TGTGCCAGCAGAGGGACAGGGGGGTCCTACGAGCAGTACGTC.